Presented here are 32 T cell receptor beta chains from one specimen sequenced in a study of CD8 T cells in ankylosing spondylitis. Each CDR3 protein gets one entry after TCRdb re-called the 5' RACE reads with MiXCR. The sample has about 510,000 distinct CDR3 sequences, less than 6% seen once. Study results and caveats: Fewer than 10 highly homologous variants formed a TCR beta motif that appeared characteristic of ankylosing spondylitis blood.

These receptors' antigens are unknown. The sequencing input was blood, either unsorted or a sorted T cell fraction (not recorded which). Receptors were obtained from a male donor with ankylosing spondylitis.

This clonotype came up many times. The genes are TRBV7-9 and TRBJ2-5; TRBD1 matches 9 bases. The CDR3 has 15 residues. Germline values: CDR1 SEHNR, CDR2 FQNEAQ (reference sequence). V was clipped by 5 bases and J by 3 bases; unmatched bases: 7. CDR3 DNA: TGTGCCAGCAGCCTCGGGACAGGGATGGAAGAGACCCAGTACTTC. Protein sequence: CASSLGTGMEETQYF.

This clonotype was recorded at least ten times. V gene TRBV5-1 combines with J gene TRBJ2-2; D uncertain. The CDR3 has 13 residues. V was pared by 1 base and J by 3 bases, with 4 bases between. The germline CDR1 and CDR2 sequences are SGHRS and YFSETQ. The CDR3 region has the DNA TGCGCCAGCAGCTTGCTTGACACCGGGGAGCTGTTTTTT. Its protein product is CASSLLDTGELFF.

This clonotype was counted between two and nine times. The CDR3 sequence is CASSIDGRGYEQYF. The CDR3 DNA reads TGTGCCAGTAGTATAGATGGCAGGGGATACGAGCAGTACTTC. This sequence joins TRBV19 and TRBJ2-7; a possible D gene is TRBD1 (6 bases). The CDR3 contains 14 residues. Germline V lookup: CDR1 LNHDA, CDR2 SQIVND (reference sequence). V lost 0 bases and J lost 4, with 10 bases in between.

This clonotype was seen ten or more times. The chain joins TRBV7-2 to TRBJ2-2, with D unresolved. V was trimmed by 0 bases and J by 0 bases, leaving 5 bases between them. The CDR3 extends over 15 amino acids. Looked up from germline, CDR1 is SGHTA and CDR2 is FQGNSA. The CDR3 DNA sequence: TGTGCCAGCAGCTTAGCCCCGACGAACACCGGGGAGCTGTTTTTT. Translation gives CASSLAPTNTGELFF.

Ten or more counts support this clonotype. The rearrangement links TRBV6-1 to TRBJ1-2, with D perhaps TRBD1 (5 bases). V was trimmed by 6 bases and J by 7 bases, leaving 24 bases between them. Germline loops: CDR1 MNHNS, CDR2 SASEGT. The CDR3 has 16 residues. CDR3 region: CASRSRRGALAGGYTF. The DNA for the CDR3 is TGTGCCAGCAGATCCCGCCGTGGGGCGCTGGCCGGTGGCTACACCTTC.

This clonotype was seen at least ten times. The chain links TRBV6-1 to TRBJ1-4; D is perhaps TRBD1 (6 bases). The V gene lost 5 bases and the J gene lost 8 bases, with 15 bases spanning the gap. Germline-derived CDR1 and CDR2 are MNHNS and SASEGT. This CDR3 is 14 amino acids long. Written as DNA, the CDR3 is TGTGCCAGCAGTCAAGGGGGAACGGGGGAAAAACTGTTTTTT. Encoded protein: CASSQGGTGEKLFF.

The CDR3 nucleotides are TGTGCCAGCTCACTCAACAGGGGGCGAGACTATGGCTACACCTTC. This sequence encodes CASSLNRGRDYGYTF. The rearrangement links TRBV18 to TRBJ1-2, with 9 bases matching TRBD1. The CDR3 is made up of 15 amino acids. Germline V gene lookup returns CDR1 KGHSH and CDR2 LQKENI. V lost 4 bases and J lost 3; bases outside the gene matches: 6. The full variable domain, completed using reference TRBV18 and TRBJ1-2, is NAGVMQNPRHLVRRRGQEARLRCSPMKGHSHVYWYRQLPEEGLKFMVYLQKENIIDESGMPKERFSAEFPKEGPSILRIQQVVRGDSAAYFCASSLNRGRDYGYTFGSGTRLTVV.

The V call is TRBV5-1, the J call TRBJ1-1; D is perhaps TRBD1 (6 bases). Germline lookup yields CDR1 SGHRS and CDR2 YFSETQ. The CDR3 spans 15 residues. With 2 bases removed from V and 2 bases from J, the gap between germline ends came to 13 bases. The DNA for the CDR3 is TGCGCCAGCAGCTTTGACAGGCCTCGTAACACTGAAGCTTTCTTT. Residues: CASSFDRPRNTEAFF.

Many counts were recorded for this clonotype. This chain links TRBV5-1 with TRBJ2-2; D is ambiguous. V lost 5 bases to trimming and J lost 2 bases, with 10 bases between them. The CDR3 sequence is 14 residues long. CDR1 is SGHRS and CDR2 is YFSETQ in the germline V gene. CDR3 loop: CASSVGYNTGELFF. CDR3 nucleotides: TGCGCCAGCAGTGTGGGATACAACACCGGGGAGCTGTTTTTT.

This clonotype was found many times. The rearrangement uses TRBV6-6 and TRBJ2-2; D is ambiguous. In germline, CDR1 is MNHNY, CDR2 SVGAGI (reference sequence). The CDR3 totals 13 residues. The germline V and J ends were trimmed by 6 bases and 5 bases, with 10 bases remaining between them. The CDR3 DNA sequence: TGTGCCAGCAGCGAGAGGTGGACCGGGGAGCTGTTTTTT. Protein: CASSERWTGELFF.

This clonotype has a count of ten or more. DNA for the CDR3: TGTGCCAGCAGTTTACCTCAGCTGGGGAACACCATATATTTT. The encoded protein is CASSLPQLGNTIYF. The chain uses TRBV28 and TRBJ1-3, with no clear D. The germline V gene has CDR1 MDHEN and CDR2 SYDVKM. The CDR3 totals 14 residues. The V and J ends lost 2 bases and 7 bases respectively, with 12 bases between them. The variable domain in full, with the rest retrieved from reference TRBV28 and TRBJ1-3, is DVKVTQSSRYLVKRTGEKVFLECVQDMDHENMFWYRQDPGLGLRLIYFSYDVKMKEKGDIPEGYSVSREKKERFSLILESASTNQTSMYLCASSLPQLGNTIYFGEGSWLTVV.

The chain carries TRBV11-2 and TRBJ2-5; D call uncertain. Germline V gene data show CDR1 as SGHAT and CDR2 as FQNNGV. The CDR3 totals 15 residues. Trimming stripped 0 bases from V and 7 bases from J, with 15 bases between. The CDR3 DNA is TGTGCCAGCAGCTTAGAGATAACAAGTACAAGGACCCAGTACTTC. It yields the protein CASSLEITSTRTQYF.

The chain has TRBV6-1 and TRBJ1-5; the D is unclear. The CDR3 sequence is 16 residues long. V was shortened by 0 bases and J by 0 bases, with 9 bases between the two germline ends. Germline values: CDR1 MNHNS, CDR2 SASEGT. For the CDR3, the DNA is TGTGCCAGCAGTGAAGCGCATCGGGTTAGCAATCAGCCCCAGCATTTT. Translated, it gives CASSEAHRVSNQPQHF.

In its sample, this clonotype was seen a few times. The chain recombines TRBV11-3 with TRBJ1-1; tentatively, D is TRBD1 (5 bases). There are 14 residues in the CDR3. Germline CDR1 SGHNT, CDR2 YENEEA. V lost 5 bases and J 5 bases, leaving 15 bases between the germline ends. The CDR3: CASSPRGVGTEAFF. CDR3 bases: TGTGCCAGCAGCCCCCGGGGGGTAGGTACTGAAGCTTTCTTT.

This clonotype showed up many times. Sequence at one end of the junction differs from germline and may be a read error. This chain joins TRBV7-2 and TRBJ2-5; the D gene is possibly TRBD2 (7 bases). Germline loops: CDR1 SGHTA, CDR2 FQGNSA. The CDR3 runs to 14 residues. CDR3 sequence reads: CASSLGGGGETQYF. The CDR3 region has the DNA TGTGCCAGCAGTTTAGGGGGGGGCGGCGAGACCCAGTACTTC.

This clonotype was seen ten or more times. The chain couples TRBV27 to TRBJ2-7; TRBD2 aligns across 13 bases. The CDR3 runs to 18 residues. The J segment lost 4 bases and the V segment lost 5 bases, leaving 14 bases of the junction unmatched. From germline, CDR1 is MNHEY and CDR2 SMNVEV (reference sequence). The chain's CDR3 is CASSPLRLLAGGWYEQYF. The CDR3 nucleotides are TGTGCCAGCAGTCCACTACGCCTACTAGCGGGAGGGTGGTACGAGCAGTACTTC.

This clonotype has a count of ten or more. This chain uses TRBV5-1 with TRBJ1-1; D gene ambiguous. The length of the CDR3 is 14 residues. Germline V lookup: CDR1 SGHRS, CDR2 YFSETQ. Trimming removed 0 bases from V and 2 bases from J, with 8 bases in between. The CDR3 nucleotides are TGCGCCAGCAGCTTGGACGCTTCCAACACTGAAGCTTTCTTT. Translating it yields CASSLDASNTEAFF. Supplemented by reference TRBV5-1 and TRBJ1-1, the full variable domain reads KAGVTQTPRYLIKTRGQQVTLSCSPISGHRSVSWYQQTPGQGLQFLFEYFSETQRNKGNFPGRFSGRQFSNSRSEMNVSTLELGDSALYLCASSLDASNTEAFFGQGTRLTVV.

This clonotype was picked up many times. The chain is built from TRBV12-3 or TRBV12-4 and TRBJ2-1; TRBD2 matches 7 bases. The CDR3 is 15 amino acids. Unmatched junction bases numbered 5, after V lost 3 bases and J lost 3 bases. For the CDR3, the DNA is TGTGCCAGCAGTTTTATCCGGGGGGACTACAATGAGCAGTTCTTC. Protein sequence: CASSFIRGDYNEQFF.

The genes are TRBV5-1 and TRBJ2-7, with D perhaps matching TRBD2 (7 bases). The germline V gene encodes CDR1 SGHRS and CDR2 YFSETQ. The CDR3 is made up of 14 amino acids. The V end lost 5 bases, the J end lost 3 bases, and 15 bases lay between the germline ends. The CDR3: CASRGGGPFYEQYF. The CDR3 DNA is TGCGCCAGCAGGGGCGGGGGCCCTTTCTACGAGCAGTACTTC.

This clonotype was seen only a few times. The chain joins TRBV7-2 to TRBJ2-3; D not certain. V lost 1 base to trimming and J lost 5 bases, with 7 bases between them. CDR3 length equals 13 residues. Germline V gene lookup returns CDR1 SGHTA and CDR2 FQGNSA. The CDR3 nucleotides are TGTGCCAGCAGCTTAGGGTTCCGAGATACGCAGTATTTT. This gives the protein CASSLGFRDTQYF.

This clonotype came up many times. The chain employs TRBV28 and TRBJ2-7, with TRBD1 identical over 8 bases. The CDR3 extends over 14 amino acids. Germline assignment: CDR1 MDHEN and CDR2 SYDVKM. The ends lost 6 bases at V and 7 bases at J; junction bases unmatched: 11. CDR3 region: CASSPWTGRSEQYF. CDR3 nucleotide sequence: TGTGCCAGCAGCCCATGGACAGGGAGGAGTGAGCAGTACTTC.

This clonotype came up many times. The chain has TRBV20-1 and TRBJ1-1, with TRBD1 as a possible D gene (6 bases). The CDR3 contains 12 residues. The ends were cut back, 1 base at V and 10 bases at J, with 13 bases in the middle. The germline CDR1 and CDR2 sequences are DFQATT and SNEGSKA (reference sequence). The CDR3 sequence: CSARAGVGGAFF. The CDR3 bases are TGCAGTGCTAGAGCAGGGGTCGGGGGAGCTTTCTTT.

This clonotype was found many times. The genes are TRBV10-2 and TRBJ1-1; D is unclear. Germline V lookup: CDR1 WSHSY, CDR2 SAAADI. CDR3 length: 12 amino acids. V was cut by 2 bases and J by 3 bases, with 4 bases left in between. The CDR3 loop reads CASSEGDTEAFF. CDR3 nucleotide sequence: TGCGCCAGCAGTGAGGGGGACACTGAAGCTTTCTTT.

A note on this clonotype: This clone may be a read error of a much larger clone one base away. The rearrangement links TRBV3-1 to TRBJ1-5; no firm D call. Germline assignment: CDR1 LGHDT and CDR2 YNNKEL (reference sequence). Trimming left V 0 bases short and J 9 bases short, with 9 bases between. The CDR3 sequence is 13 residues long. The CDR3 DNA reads TGTGCCAGCAGCCAAGATGCAGATCCGCCCCAGCATTTT. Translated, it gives CASSQDADPPQHF.

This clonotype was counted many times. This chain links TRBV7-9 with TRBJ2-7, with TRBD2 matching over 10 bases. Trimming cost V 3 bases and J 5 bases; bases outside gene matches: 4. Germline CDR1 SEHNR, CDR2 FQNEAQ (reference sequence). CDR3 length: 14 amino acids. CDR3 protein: CASSFGLAGDEQYF. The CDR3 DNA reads TGTGCCAGCAGCTTCGGGCTAGCGGGAGACGAGCAGTACTTC. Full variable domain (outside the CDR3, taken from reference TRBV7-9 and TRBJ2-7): DTGVSQNPRHKITKRGQNVTFRCDPISEHNRLYWYRQTLGQGPEFLTYFQNEAQLEKSRLLSDRFSAERPKGSFSTLEIQRTEQGDSAMYLCASSFGLAGDEQYFGPGTRLTVT.

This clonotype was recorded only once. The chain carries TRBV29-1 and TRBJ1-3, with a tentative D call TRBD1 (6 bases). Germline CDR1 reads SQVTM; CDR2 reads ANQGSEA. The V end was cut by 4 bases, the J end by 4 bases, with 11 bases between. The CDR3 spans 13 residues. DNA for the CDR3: TGCAGCGTTGGGACAGCAACAGGAAACACCATATATTTT. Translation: CSVGTATGNTIYF.

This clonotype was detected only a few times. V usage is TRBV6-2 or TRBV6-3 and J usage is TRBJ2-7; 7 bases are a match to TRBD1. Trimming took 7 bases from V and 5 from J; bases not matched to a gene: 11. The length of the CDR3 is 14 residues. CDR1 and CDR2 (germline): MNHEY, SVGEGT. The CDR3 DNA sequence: TGTGCCAGCACCTCTCGACAGGGAAGCCACGAGCAGTACTTC. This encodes CASTSRQGSHEQYF.

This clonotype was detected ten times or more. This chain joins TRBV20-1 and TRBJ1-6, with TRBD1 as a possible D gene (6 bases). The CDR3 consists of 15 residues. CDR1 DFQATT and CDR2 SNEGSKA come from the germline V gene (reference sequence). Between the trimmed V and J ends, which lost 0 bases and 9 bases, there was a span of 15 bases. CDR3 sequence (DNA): TGCAGTGCTAGAGATCCCCCAGGGGAGGGTTCACCCCTCCACTTT. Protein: CSARDPPGEGSPLHF.

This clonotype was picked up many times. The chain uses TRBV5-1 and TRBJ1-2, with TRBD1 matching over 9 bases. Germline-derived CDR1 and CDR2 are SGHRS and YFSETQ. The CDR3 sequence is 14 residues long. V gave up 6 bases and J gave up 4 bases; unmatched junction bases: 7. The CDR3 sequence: CASNTGTGCYGYTF. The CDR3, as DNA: TGCGCCAGCAACACCGGGACAGGGTGCTATGGCTACACCTTC.

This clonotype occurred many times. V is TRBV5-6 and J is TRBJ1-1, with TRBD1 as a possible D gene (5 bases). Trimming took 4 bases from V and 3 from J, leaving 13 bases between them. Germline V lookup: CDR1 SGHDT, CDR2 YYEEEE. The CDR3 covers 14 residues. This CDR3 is CASSDTGGDTEAFF. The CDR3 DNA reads TGTGCCAGCAGCGATACAGGAGGTGACACTGAAGCTTTCTTT.

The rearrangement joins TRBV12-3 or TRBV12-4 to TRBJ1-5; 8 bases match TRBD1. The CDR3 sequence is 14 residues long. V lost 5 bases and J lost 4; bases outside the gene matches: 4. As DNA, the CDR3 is TGTGCCAGCAGTAAGGACAGGGTGAATCAGCCCCAGCATTTT. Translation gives CASSKDRVNQPQHF.

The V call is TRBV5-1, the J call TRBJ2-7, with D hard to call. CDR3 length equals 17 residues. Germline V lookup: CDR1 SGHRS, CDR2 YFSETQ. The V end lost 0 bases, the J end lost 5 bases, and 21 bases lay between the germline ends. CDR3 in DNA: TGCGCCAGCAGCTTGGGCTATCGAGTACCCGGTAATGACGAGCAGTACTTC. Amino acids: CASSLGYRVPGNDEQYF.